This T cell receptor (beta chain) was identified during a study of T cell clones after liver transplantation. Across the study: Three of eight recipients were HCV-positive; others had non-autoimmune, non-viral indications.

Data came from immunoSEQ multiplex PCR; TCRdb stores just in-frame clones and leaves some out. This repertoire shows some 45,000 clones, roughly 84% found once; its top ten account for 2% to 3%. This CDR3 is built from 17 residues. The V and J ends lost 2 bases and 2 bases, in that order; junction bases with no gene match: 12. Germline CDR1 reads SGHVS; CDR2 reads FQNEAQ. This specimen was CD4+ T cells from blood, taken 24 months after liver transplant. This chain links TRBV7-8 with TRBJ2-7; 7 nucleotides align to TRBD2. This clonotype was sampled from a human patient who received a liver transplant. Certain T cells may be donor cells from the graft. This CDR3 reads CASSLRFKRGEPYEQYF. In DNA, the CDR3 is TGTGCCAGCAGCTTACGGTTTAAACGGGGGGAACCCTACGAGCAGTACTTC.